This entry lists 24 T cell receptor beta chains sequenced from one sample in a study of blood T cell repertoires in COVID-19. Sequencing used immunoSEQ multiplex PCR; TCRdb keeps in-frame clones, though not all of them. The sample contains approximately 140,000 clones, around 89% of which appear only once. The specimen was peripheral blood. The source is a human donor in a cohort sampled during active COVID-19.

This clone was seen a handful of times. This CDR3 is CASSLTGRNGNSPLHF. CDR3 DNA sequence: TGCGCCAGCAGCTTGACAGGTCGAAACGGAAATTCACCCCTCCACTTT. The chain uses TRBV5-1 and TRBJ1-6, with D possibly matching TRBD1 (5 bases). V lost 1 base, J lost 7 bases, and 15 bases lay in between. The CDR3 extends over 16 amino acids. CDR1 SGHRS and CDR2 YFSETQ come from the germline V gene.

The chain uses TRBV30 and TRBJ2-7; 7 nucleotides agree with TRBD1. Germline V gene sequence: CDR1 GTSNPN, CDR2 SVGIG (reference sequence). V was pared by 3 bases and J by 0 bases, with 5 bases of the junction left unmatched. The CDR3 has 14 residues. The CDR3 region is CAWRRQGSSYEQYF. CDR3 nucleotides: TGTGCCTGGAGGAGACAGGGTAGCTCCTACGAGCAGTACTTC.

The table lists this clone with a few counts. V and J are TRBV12-3 or TRBV12-4 and TRBJ1-4; D uncertain. CDR3 length: 12 residues. Trimming took off 2 bases at V and 9 bases at J, with 7 bases between the two ends. The DNA for the CDR3 is TGTGCCAGCAGTTTACCCGACAAAAAACTGTTTTTT. The encoded protein is CASSLPDKKLFF.

J is TRBJ2-7 and V is TRBV7-9; 9 bases align to TRBD1. Trimming cost V 5 bases and J 1 base; bases outside gene matches: 9. Germline V gene data show CDR1 as SEHNR and CDR2 as FQNEAQ (reference sequence). This CDR3 spans 16 amino acids. This CDR3 is CASSGRGQGFSYEQYF. CDR3 coding DNA: TGTGCCAGCAGCGGAAGGGGACAGGGTTTTTCCTACGAGCAGTACTTC.

V usage is TRBV6-2 or TRBV6-3 and J usage is TRBJ1-5; a weak D match, TRBD1 (6 bases). This CDR3 spans 16 amino acids. Germline V gene data show CDR1 as MNHEY and CDR2 as SVGEGT. V dropped 4 bases and J dropped 0 bases, with 13 bases sitting between them. The CDR3 sequence: CASSSRTVGSNQPQHF. The CDR3, as DNA: TGTGCCAGCAGTTCTCGGACAGTTGGTAGCAATCAGCCCCAGCATTTT.

This clone was observed once. The chain combines TRBV3-1 (or the pseudogene TRBV3-2) with TRBJ2-1; D remains unclear. The V and J ends lost 1 base and 12 bases respectively, with 7 bases between them. The CDR3 runs to 11 residues. Germline V CDR1 and CDR2: LGHDT, YNNKEL (reference sequence). DNA for the CDR3: TGTGCCAGCAGCCAAGCGCGCGGGCAGTTCTTC. Translation: CASSQARGQFF.

The table lists this clone with a count of one. V and J are TRBV13 and TRBJ2-3; 9 bases match TRBD2. Trimming took 5 bases from V and 0 from J; bases not matched to a gene: 9. There are 17 residues in the CDR3. CDR1 PRHDT and CDR2 FYEKMQ come from the germline V gene (reference sequence). In DNA, the CDR3 is TGTGCCAGCAGCCCGCCGAGACTAGCGGCAAGCACAGATACGCAGTATTTT. It encodes CASSPPRLAASTDTQYF. The full variable domain, completed using reference TRBV13 and TRBJ2-3, is AAGVIQSPRHLIKEKRETATLKCYPIPRHDTVYWYQQGPGQDPQFLISFYEKMQSDKGSIPDRFSAQQFSDYHSELNMSSLELGDSALYFCASSPPRLAASTDTQYFGPGTRLTVL.

This chain links TRBV14 with TRBJ2-7; 9 bases are shared with TRBD2. Trimming removed 4 bases from V and 2 bases from J; junction bases left unmatched: 3. This CDR3 has 14 residues. Germline V lookup: CDR1 SGHDN, CDR2 FVKESK. The CDR3 DNA is TGTGCCAGCAGCCGGGGCGGGGGGGCCTACGAGCAGTACTTC. Amino acids: CASSRGGGAYEQYF.

V usage is TRBV5-1 and J usage is TRBJ2-3; tentatively, D is TRBD2 (7 bases). Looked up from germline, CDR1 is SGHRS and CDR2 is YFSETQ. This CDR3 spans 17 amino acids. V was cut by 4 bases and J by 0 bases, with 18 bases left in between. The CDR3, as DNA: TGCGCCAGCAGCCCCCTTGGGGGGGCTACTAGCACAGATACGCAGTATTTT. It is translated as CASSPLGGATSTDTQYF. Combining the CDR3 with reference TRBV5-1 and TRBJ2-3 gives the whole variable domain KAGVTQTPRYLIKTRGQQVTLSCSPISGHRSVSWYQQTPGQGLQFLFEYFSETQRNKGNFPGRFSGRQFSNSRSEMNVSTLELGDSALYLCASSPLGGATSTDTQYFGPGTRLTVL.

This sequence joins TRBV6-6 and TRBJ2-5; D is undetermined. Germline V gives CDR1 MNHNY, CDR2 SVGAGI (reference sequence). V was pared by 0 bases and J by 4 bases, with 3 bases between. There are 12 residues in the CDR3. The CDR3 bases are TGTGCCAGCAGTTACTCGCGAGAGACCCAGTACTTC. This codes for CASSYSRETQYF.

This chain connects TRBV7-2 to TRBJ2-5; 10 bases match TRBD2. Germline loops: CDR1 SGHTA, CDR2 FQGNSA. This CDR3 spans 16 amino acids. Losses at the gene ends were 1 base for V and 4 bases for J; bases not matched to a gene: 6. The CDR3 DNA follows: TGTGCCAGCAGCTTAGAGGAGCGGGGGGGCGCAGAGACCCAGTACTTC. Translation gives CASSLEERGGAETQYF.

The chain links TRBV6-5 to TRBJ2-3, with D possibly matching TRBD2 (6 bases). The V and J ends lost 0 bases and 0 bases respectively, with 10 bases between them. Germline V CDR1 and CDR2: MNHEY, SVGAGI. The CDR3 sequence is 16 residues long. CDR3 amino acids: CASSYSAGFSTDTQYF. The CDR3 nucleotides are TGTGCCAGCAGTTACTCCGCGGGATTCAGCACAGATACGCAGTATTTT.

The chain carries TRBV20-1 and TRBJ2-7; TRBD1 is a possible D gene (5 bases). The CDR3 is 11 amino acids. The V gene lost 7 bases and the J gene lost 8 bases, with 15 bases spanning the gap. Germline V CDR1 and CDR2: DFQATT, SNEGSKA (reference sequence). The CDR3 loop reads CSVIGVRQQYF. The DNA of the CDR3 is TGCAGTGTTATAGGGGTAAGGCAGCAGTACTTC.

The DNA for the CDR3 is TGTGCCAGCAGTCCTGGCACGCATAACCAAGAGACCCAGTACTTC. Protein sequence: CASSPGTHNQETQYF. The rearrangement joins TRBV9 to TRBJ2-5; no firm D call. Trimming removed 5 bases at V and 0 bases at J, with 14 bases between. From germline, CDR1 is SGDLS and CDR2 YYNGEE. The CDR3 contains 15 residues.

The rearrangement links TRBV27 to TRBJ1-1; D is undetermined. V lost 2 bases and J 1 base, leaving 5 bases between the germline ends. The V gene's germline CDR1 is MNHEY and CDR2 SMNVEV (reference sequence). The length of the CDR3 is 13 residues. The CDR3 spells CASSLGRNTEAFF. The DNA of the CDR3 is TGTGCCAGCAGTTTAGGCCGGAACACTGAAGCTTTCTTT.

This chain links TRBV11-2 with TRBJ2-2; TRBD2 aligns across 12 bases. The germline V gene encodes CDR1 SGHAT and CDR2 FQNNGV. This CDR3 is 15 amino acids long. After removal of 8 bases from V and 6 bases from J, the junction contained 7 bases not matched to a gene. The CDR3 DNA reads as TGTGCCAGCGCATCGACTAGCGGGGGCTCCGGGGAGCTGTTTTTT. Translating gives CASASTSGGSGELFF.

In its sample, this clone was seen a few times. The chain combines TRBV6-5 with TRBJ2-3, with TRBD1 matching 10 bases. V shed 6 bases, J shed 7 bases, and the junction held 10 bases outside the gene matches. The CDR3 extends over 15 amino acids. Germline-derived CDR1 and CDR2 are MNHEY and SVGAGI. CDR3 in DNA: TGTGCCAGCAGAGCCCGGGACAGGGGTGCGAATACGCAGTATTTT. Encoded protein: CASRARDRGANTQYF.

This clone appeared a single time. The J gene is TRBJ1-6, the V gene TRBV9; 9 bases are shared with TRBD1. The CDR3 is 18 amino acids. CDR1 is SGDLS, CDR2 YYNGEE, per germline. The J segment lost 5 bases and the V segment lost 4 bases, leaving 13 bases of the junction unmatched. The CDR3 DNA sequence: TGTGCCAGCAGCCCCGACAGGGGGACGCTAACCAATAATTCACCCCTCCACTTT. The encoded protein is CASSPDRGTLTNNSPLHF.

V is TRBV7-9 and J is TRBJ1-3, with D perhaps matching TRBD1 (5 bases). Germline CDR1 is SEHNR and CDR2 is FQNEAQ (reference sequence). With 2 bases removed from V and 0 bases from J, the gap between germline ends came to 8 bases. The CDR3 contains 15 residues. CDR3 in amino acids: CASSLSRVSGNTIYF. The CDR3, as DNA: TGTGCCAGCAGCTTAAGCAGGGTCTCTGGAAACACCATATATTTT.

The CDR3 loop is CASGQEPGELFF. CDR3 sequence (DNA): TGTGCCAGCGGACAGGAACCCGGGGAGCTGTTTTTT. V is TRBV7-9 and J is TRBJ2-2; 7 bases align to TRBD1. The V gene's germline CDR1 is SEHNR and CDR2 FQNEAQ (reference sequence). The CDR3 is 12 amino acids. Losses at the gene ends were 8 bases for V and 6 bases for J; bases not matched to a gene: 3.

This clone was seen a few times. This chain joins TRBV7-2 and TRBJ1-6; 9 bases match TRBD1. The germline CDR1 and CDR2 sequences are SGHTA and FQGNSA. The ends lost 0 bases at V and 0 bases at J; junction bases unmatched: 9. This CDR3 is 20 amino acids long. CDR3 in DNA: TGTGCCAGCAGCTTAGCGGACAGGGGAACCTTCAGCTCCTATAATTCACCCCTCCACTTT. This codes for CASSLADRGTFSSYNSPLHF.

This clone was observed a single time. The gene calls are TRBV6-5 and TRBJ2-7, with 9 bases identical to TRBD2. In germline, CDR1 is MNHEY, CDR2 SVGAGI. The CDR3 consists of 15 residues. J gave up 3 bases and V 1 base, and 4 bases lay outside the gene matches. The CDR3 reads CASSYYGTSRYEQYF. CDR3 bases: TGTGCCAGCAGTTACTACGGGACTAGCCGCTACGAGCAGTACTTC.

A note on this clone: Because the CDR3's place on the DNA is in doubt, the DNA is left out and the CDR3 is given as listed by TCRdb. The chain employs TRBV5-6 and TRBJ1-5. The CDR3 has 15 residues if both end residues are counted. CDR1 is SGHDT and CDR2 is YYEEEE in the germline V gene. The CDR3 spells CASSVGPGSNQPQHF.

This chain links TRBV7-9 with TRBJ2-5; 13 bases map to TRBD2. Per the germline V gene, CDR1 is SEHNR and CDR2 is FQNEAQ (reference sequence). Trimming removed 5 bases from V and 5 bases from J; junction bases left unmatched: 5. The CDR3 spans 15 residues. This CDR3 reads CASSAGLAGIETQYF. The DNA of the CDR3 is TGTGCCAGCAGCGCGGGACTAGCGGGGATCGAGACCCAGTACTTC. Full variable domain (missing parts from reference TRBV7-9 and TRBJ2-5): DTGVSQNPRHKITKRGQNVTFRCDPISEHNRLYWYRQTLGQGPEFLTYFQNEAQLEKSRLLSDRFSAERPKGSFSTLEIQRTEQGDSAMYLCASSAGLAGIETQYFGPGTRLLVL.